This T cell receptor beta chain comes out of a study of Graves' ophthalmopathy and Graves' hyperthyroidism. This clonotype came up many times. Trimming pared 7 bases from V and 7 bases from J, leaving 10 bases between. CDR1 and CDR2 (germline): MNHEY, SVGAGI. The length of the CDR3 is 11 residues. Amplification targeted the TCR beta CDR3 regions, with RNA transcripts as the source material. Second-round multiplex PCR followed a first-round RT-PCR using HTBI primers. TCRdb ran MiXCR on the multiplex PCR reads and lists one entry per CDR3 protein. The sample has 450,000 or so distinct CDR3 sequences, roughly 14% seen once.

This receptor was identified in a woman under 40 with Graves' ophthalmopathy. The chain is built from TRBV6-5 and TRBJ1-1; D gene unclear. The source material was blood. CDR3 nucleotides: TGTGCCAGCATGCGGGCAAATGAAGCTTTCTTT. This encodes CASMRANEAFF.